This T cell receptor beta chain originates from a study of CD8+ T cells in alopecia areata. Study results and caveats: Normal skin contains resident alphabeta T cells, and these are also sequenced in scalp samples. Lesional scalp displayed greater clonality than normal scalp, most notably in alopecia totalis/universalis. Patients shared TCRs less clearly than mice did, possibly for HLA-related reasons.

In regard to this clone: Its antigen is as yet unknown. This sample includes further DNA sequences coding for the same CDR3.

Separation by sorting yielded CD4+ and CD8+ T cells from PBMCs. The CDR3 has 17 amino acids. V shed 1 base and J shed 0 bases, with 15 bases lying between them. The germline CDR1 and CDR2 sequences are SNHLY and FYNNEI. RNA, once extracted, was reverse transcribed into cDNA for use as the sequencing template. Sequenced by immunoSEQ multiplex PCR; TCRdb stores in-frame clones only, minus some. This sample has about 200,000 clones, with about 61% found just once. The chain joins TRBV2 to TRBJ1-2; D ambiguous. The receptor was isolated from a human donor in good health. The source material was CD8+ T cells sorted from blood. The CDR3 reads CASSEGVVSRANYGYTF. CDR3 nucleotides: TGTGCCAGCAGTGAAGGAGTAGTCAGCCGAGCTAACTATGGCTACACCTTC.